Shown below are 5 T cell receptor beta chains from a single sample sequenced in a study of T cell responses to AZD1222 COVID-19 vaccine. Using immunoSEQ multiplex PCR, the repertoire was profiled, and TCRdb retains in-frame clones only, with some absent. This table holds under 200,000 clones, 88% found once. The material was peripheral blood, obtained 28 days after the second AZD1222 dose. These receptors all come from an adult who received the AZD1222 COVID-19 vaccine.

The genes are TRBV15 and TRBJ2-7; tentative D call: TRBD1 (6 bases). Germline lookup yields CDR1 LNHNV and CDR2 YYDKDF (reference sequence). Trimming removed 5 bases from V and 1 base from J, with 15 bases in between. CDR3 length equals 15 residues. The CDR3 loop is CATSPRTVSSYEQYF. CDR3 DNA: TGTGCCACCAGCCCGCGGACAGTCTCTTCCTACGAGCAGTACTTC.

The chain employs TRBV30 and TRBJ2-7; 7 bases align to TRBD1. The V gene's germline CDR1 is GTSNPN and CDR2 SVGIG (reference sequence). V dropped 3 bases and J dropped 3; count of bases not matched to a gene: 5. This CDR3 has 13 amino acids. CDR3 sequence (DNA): TGTGCCTGGAGGAGGACAGGCTACTACGAGCAGTACTTC. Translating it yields CAWRRTGYYEQYF.

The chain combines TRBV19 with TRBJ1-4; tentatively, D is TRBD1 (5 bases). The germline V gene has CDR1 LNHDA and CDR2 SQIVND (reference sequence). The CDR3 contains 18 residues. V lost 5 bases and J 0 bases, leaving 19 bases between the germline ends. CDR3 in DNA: TGTGCCAGTAGTTTCCCCGCCGGGGGTAGGGCAACTAATGAAAAACTGTTTTTT. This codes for CASSFPAGGRATNEKLFF.

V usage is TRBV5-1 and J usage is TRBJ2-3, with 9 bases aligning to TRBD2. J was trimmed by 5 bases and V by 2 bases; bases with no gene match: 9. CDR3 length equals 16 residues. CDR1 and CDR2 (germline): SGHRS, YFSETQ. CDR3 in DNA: TGCGCCAGCAGCTTCAGTAGCGGGAGCGCCTTAGATACGCAGTATTTT. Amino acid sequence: CASSFSSGSALDTQYF.

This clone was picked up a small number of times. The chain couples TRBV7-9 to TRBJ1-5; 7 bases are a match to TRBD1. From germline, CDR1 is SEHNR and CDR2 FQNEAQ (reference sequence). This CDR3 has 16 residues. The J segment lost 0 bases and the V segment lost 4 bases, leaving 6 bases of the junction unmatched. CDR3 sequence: CASSSGQTYSNQPQHF. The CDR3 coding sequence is TGTGCCAGCAGCTCGGGACAGACTTATAGCAATCAGCCCCAGCATTTT. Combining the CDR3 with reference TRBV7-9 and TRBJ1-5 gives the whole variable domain DTGVSQNPRHKITKRGQNVTFRCDPISEHNRLYWYRQTLGQGPEFLTYFQNEAQLEKSRLLSDRFSAERPKGSFSTLEIQRTEQGDSAMYLCASSSGQTYSNQPQHFGDGTRLSIL.